This paragraph reports one T cell receptor beta chain. With a much larger clone just one base away, this may be a read error. This sample is drawn from a study of blood T cells in healthy people across ages. A second about 7 to 11 cycle PCR used barcoded and J-beta primers. TCRdb analysed the 5' RACE reads with MiXCR anew, one entry per CDR3 protein. The sample has 800,000 to 950,000 distinct CDR3 sequences, approximately 35% seen once. The sample consisted of blood. The sequence was obtained from a man younger than 30 in good health.

This CDR3 reads CGARDFQGTVEQYF. CDR3 DNA: TGCGGTGCTAGAGATTTCCAGGGTACTGTCGAGCAGTACTTC. The genes are TRBV20-1 and TRBJ2-7, with a tentative D call TRBD1 (5 bases). The CDR3 spans 14 residues. Germline V gene lookup returns CDR1 DFQATT and CDR2 SNEGSKA (reference sequence).